This TCR beta chain comes out of a study of blood T cell repertoires in COVID-19. About the study: The study drew acute and convalescent COVID-19 samples from the United States, Italy and Spain. PBMCs, B-cell-depleted T cells, or T cells provided the cDNA or gDNA that made up the material.

Germline-derived CDR1 and CDR2 are SGHRS and YFSETQ. The CDR3 is made up of 14 amino acids. The V end was cut by 2 bases, the J end by 1 base, with 9 bases between. Per the original data handling: Estimated nucleated cell counts came from reference gene primer amplification. The repertoire was sequenced with immunoSEQ multiplex PCR; TCRdb's copy has only in-frame clones and lacks some. Clone size and the V and J calls come from that table; the DNA yielded D and trimming. This table has 100,000 or so clones, 85% appearing once. V and J are TRBV5-1 and TRBJ1-1, with D possibly TRBD1 on 6 matching bases. The material sequenced was peripheral blood. This clonotype was sampled from a middle-aged man with acute or convalescent COVID-19. The CDR3 sequence: CASSFGGANTEAFF. The CDR3 region has the DNA TGCGCCAGCAGCTTTGGGGGCGCGAACACTGAAGCTTTCTTT.